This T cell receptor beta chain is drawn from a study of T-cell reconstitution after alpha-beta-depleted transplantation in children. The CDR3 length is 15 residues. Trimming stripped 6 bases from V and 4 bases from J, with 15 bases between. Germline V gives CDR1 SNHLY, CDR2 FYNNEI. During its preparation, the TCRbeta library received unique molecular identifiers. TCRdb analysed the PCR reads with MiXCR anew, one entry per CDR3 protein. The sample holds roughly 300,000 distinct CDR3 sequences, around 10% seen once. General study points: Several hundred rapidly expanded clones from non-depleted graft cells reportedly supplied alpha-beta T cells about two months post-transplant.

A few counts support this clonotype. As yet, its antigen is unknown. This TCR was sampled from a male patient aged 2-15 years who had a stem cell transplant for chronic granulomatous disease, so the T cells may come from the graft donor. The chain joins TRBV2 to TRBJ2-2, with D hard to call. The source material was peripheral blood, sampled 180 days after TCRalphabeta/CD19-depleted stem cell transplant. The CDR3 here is CASRILTTATGELFF. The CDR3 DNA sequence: TGTGCCAGCAGAATATTAACGACGGCCACCGGGGAGCTGTTTTTT.